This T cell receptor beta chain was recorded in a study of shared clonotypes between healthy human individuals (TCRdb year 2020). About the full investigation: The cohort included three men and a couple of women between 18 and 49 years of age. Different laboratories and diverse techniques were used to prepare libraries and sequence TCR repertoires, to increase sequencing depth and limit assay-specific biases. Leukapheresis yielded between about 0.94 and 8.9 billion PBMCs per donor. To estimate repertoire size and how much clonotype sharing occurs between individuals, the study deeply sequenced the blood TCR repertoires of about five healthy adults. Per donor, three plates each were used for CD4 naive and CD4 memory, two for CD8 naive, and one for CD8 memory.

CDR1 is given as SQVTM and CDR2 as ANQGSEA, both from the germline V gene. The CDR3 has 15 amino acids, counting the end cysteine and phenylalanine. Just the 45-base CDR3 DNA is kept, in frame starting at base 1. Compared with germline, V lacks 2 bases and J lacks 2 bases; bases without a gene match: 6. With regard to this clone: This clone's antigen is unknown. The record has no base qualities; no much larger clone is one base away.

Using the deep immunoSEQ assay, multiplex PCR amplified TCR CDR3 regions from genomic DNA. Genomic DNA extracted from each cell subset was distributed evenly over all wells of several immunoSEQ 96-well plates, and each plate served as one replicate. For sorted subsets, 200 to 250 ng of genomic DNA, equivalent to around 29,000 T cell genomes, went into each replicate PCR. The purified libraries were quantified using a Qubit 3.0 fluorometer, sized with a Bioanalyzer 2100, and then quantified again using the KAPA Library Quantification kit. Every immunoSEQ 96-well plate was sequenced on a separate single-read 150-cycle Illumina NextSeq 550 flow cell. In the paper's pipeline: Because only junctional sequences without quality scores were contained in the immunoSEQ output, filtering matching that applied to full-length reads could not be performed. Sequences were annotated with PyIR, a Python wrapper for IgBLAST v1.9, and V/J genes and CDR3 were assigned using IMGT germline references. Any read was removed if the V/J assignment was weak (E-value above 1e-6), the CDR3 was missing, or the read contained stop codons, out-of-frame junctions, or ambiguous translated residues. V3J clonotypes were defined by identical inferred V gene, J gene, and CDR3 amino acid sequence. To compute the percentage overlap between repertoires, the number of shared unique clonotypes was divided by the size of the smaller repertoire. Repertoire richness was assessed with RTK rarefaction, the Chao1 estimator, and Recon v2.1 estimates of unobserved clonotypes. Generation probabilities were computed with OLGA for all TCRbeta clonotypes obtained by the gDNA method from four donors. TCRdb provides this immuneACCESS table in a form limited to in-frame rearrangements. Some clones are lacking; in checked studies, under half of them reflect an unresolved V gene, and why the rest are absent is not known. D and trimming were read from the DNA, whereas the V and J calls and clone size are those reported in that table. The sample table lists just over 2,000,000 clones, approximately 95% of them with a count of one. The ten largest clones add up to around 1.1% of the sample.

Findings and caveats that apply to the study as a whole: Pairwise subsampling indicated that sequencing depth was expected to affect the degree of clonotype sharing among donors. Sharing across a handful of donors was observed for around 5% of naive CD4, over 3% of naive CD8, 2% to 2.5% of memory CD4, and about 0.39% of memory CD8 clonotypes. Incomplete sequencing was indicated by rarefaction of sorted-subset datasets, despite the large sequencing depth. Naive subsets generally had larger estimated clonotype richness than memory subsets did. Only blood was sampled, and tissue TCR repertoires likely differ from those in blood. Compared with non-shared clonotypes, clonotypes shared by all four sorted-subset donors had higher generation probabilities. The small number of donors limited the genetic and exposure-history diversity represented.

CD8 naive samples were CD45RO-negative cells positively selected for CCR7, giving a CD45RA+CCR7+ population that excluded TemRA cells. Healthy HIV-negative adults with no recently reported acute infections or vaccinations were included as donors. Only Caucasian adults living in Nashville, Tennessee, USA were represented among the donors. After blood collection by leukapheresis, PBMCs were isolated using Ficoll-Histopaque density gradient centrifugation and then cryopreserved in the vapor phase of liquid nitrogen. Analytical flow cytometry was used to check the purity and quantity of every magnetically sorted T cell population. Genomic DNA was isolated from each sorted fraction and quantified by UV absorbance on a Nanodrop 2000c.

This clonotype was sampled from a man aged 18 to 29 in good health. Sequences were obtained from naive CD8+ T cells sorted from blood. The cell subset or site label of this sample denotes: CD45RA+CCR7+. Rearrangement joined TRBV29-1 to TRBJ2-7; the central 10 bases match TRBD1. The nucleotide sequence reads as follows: TGCAGCGTTGAAACCCTGGGACAGGGGCCCTACGAGCAGTACTTC. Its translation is CSVETLGQGPYEQYF.